These T cell receptor delta chains were read from a single sample in a study of Vδ1+ human thymocytes. TCRdb re-called the multiplex PCR reads using CATT. The sample has about 73,000 delta-chain clones; around 30% are singletons. The specimen was Vdelta1+ gamma-delta thymocytes from the thymus. These TCRs come from a boy under two years old who had congenital heart surgery. Each CDR3 is given with its conserved first and last residue. D genes are given only for firm matches. Clone sizes are given selectively: once, few, many, or a class where the clone is expanded.

V gene,clone size,J gene,D gene,CDR3 DNA,CDR3 protein
TRDV1,.,TRDJ1,.,TGTGCTCTTGGGGAACCAAGCTTTCCTCAAAACACCGATAAACTCATCTTT,CALGEPSFPQNTDKLIF
TRDV1,.,TRDJ1,TRDD3,TGTGCTCTTGGGCGTCCCATCCCGACCTTCGGGATCTACTGGGGGGCCGATAAACTCATCTTT,CALGRPIPTFGIYWGADKLIF
TRDV1,.,TRDJ1,.,TGTGCTCTTGGGGAACTATCACTTGAACGGCCCTCGGAGGGGAAACTCATCTTT,CALGELSLERPSEGKLIF
TRDV1,few,TRDJ1,TRDD3,TGTGCTCTTGGGGATCTAAATCCTACCGCGGGGGGGGATACAAAGCTCATCTTT,CALGDLNPTAGGDTKLIF
TRDV1,.,TRDJ1,TRDD3,TGTGCTCTTGGGCTCTTAGTACTGGGGGATAAGGATAAACTCATCTTT,CALGLLVLGDKDKLIF
TRDV2,.,TRDJ1,TRDD3,TGTGCCTGTGACGTTACTGGGGGATACGGGGACACCGATAAACTCATCTTT,CACDVTGGYGDTDKLIF
TRDV1,.,TRDJ1,TRDD3,TGTGCTCTTGGGGATACGCTTCGCTCCCACTGGGGGATACGTTGCCCGTACACCGATAAACTCATCTTT,CALGDTLRSHWGIRCPYTDKLIF
TRDV1,.,TRDJ1,TRDD3,TGTGCTCTTGGGGAACTCAAACCACTGGGGATGCGGAGGGATAAACTCATCTTT,CALGELKPLGMRRDKLIF
TRDV1,few,TRDJ1,TRDD3,TGTGCTCTTGGGGAATTGCGCCTAACCCGAGTACTGGGGGATACGCCCGATAAACTCATCTTT,CALGELRLTRVLGDTPDKLIF
TRDV1,.,TRDJ1,.,TGTGCTCTTGGGGAACTTTGTCCTAGGGCGTACACCGATAAACTCATCTTT,CALGELCPRAYTDKLIF
TRDV1,few,TRDJ1,TRDD3,TGTGCTCTTGGGGAACTTGAATCGATCCCCCTGGGGGATACTACCGATAAACTCATCTTT,CALGELESIPLGDTTDKLIF
TRDV1,.,TRDJ1,.,TGTGCTCTTGGGGAACGTGTCAGACGATCGTACACCGATAAACTCATCTTT,CALGERVRRSYTDKLIF
TRDV1,.,TRDJ1,TRDD3,TGTGCTCTTGGGGAACCCTCCTCGGCTGGGGGATACTACACCGATAAACTCATCTTT,CALGEPSSAGGYYTDKLIF
TRDV1,few,TRDJ1,TRDD3,TGTGCTCTTGGGGAACGGGACTACTGGGGGATGTACACCGATAAACTCATCTTT,CALGERDYWGMYTDKLIF
TRDV1,.,TRDJ1,.,TGTGCTCTTGGGGAACCCACCCGAGTCGATAAACTCATCTTT,CALGEPTRVDKLIF
TRDV1,few,TRDJ1,TRDD3,TGTGCTCTTGGGGAACTAAGTCCCCTATCTACTGGGGGTCCTCTGACCGATAAACTCATCTTT,CALGELSPLSTGGPLTDKLIF
TRDV1,.,TRDJ1,TRDD3,TGTGCCCTTGGGGAACACAGAAGTACTGGGGGATGTGATAAACTCATCTTT,CALGEHRSTGGCDKLIF
TRDV1,.,TRDJ1,.,TGTGCTCTTGGGGTCGACTTCCCCGATAAACTCATCTTT,CALGVDFPDKLIF
TRDV2,few,TRDJ1,TRDD3,TGTGCCTGTGACACTCACGGGGGATACGCTCGGTGGGACACCGATAAACTCATCTTT,CACDTHGGYARWDTDKLIF